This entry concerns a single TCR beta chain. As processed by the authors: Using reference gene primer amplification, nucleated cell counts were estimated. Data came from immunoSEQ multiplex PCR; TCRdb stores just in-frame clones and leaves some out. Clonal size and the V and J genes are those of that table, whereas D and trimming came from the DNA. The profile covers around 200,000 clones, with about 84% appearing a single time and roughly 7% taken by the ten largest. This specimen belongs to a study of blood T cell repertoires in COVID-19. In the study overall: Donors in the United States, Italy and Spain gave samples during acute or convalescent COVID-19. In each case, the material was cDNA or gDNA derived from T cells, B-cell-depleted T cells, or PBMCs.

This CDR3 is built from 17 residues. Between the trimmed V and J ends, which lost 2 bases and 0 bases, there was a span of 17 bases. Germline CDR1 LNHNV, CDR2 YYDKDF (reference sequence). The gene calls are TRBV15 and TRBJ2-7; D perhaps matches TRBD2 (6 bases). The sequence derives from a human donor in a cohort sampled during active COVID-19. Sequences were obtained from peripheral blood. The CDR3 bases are TGTGCCACCAGCAGAACCACGCGGGGACGCGCCTCCTACGAGCAGTACTTC. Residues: CATSRTTRGRASYEQYF.